The 29 T cell receptor beta chains reported below all come from one sample, sequenced in a study of CXCR3-negative and CXCR3-positive naive CD8 T cells (dated by TCRdb to about 2019). Their antigen targets remain unknown. The instrument was a NextSeq 550. The Human TCR Profiling Kit (MiLaboratory) was used to prepare UMI-labeled 5' RACE TRB cDNA libraries. The reads went through TCRdb reprocessing, and each CDR3 protein sequence gets one entry with no DNA. The sample has approximately 140,000 distinct CDR3 sequences on record. About 0.28% of the sample rests with the top ten. What the work shows at the level of the full study, not this receptor alone: Compared with CXCR3-negative naive cells, CXCR3-positive naive cells had TRB CDR3s with higher hydrophobicity (lower Kidera factor 4), lower energy, and higher strength and volume indices.

Sequenced: naive CXCR3+ CD8+ T cells from blood. Per the publication, the cell subset or site label means: CD45RO-CCR7+CD27+CD95- naive CD8+ T cells expressing CXCR3 (TNR3+). The source of these receptors is a human donor in good health. Some clones in this sample may be carry-over from other donors' samples.

V is TRBV10-3 and J is TRBJ2-7; the TCRdb D gene call, TRBD1, has no DNA to confirm it. The germline V gene encodes CDR1 ENHRY and CDR2 SYGVKD. The length of the CDR3 is 14 residues. CDR3 region: CATGPGTGWYEQYF.

The rearrangement links TRBV19 to TRBJ1-1; no DNA is available, so the TRBD1 call from TCRdb remains unchecked. Germline assignment: CDR1 LNHDA and CDR2 SQIVND (reference sequence). This CDR3 has 13 residues. The CDR3 sequence: CASSRGENTEAFF. Drawing the rest from reference TRBV19 and TRBJ1-1, the complete variable domain is DGGITQSPKYLFRKEGQNVTLSCEQNLNHDAMYWYRQDPGQGLRLIYYSQIVNDFQKGDIAEGYSVSREKKESFPLTVTSAQKNPTAFYLCASSRGENTEAFFGQGTRLTVV.

Here the CDR3 reads CASSQDPVGVSVYNEQFF. The chain couples TRBV14 to TRBJ2-1; TCRdb proposes TRBD2, but this gene call is untestable without DNA. The V gene's germline CDR1 is SGHDN and CDR2 FVKESK. The CDR3 runs to 18 residues.

The chain uses TRBV12-3 or TRBV12-4 and TRBJ2-3. This CDR3 has 14 amino acids. The CDR3 loop reads CASSRYSSTDTQYF.

This chain connects TRBV6-6 to TRBJ2-7. The CDR3 runs to 13 residues. CDR1 is MNHNY and CDR2 is SVGAGI in the germline V gene (reference sequence). The CDR3 loop is CSSSYSSDYEQYF.

The genes are TRBV7-2 and TRBJ2-7; TCRdb's D gene call, TRBD1, goes unchecked for lack of DNA. CDR3 size: 13 residues. Germline CDR1 is SGHTA and CDR2 is FQGNSA. The CDR3 spells CASSLGGGLEQYF.

CDR3 protein: CASSFREGYTF. This chain links TRBV7-9 with TRBJ1-2. Germline lookup yields CDR1 SEHNR and CDR2 FQNEAQ (reference sequence). The CDR3 consists of 11 residues.

This chain uses TRBV5-1 with TRBJ2-2; the D call from TCRdb, TRBD2, cannot be confirmed without DNA. Germline values: CDR1 SGHRS, CDR2 YFSETQ. This CDR3 is 17 amino acids long. CDR3 residues: CASSPRTSGGFTGELFF.

The chain is built from TRBV20-1 and TRBJ2-1; the TCRdb call, TRBD1, lacks DNA for checking. CDR1 and CDR2 (germline): DFQATT, SNEGSKA (reference sequence). The CDR3 length is 14 residues. This CDR3 is CSARGGAVVNEQFF.

V gene TRBV12-3 or TRBV12-4 combines with J gene TRBJ2-3; TCRdb's assignment of TRBD1 cannot be checked, as there is no DNA. This CDR3 spans 15 amino acids. This CDR3 reads CASSLWLAGEDTQYF.

The chain couples TRBV24-1 to TRBJ2-7; the D gene TCRdb calls, TRBD2, cannot be checked with no DNA. The length of the CDR3 is 16 residues. The germline V gene has CDR1 KGHDR and CDR2 SFDVKD. The CDR3 sequence: CATSDRTSGRLDEQYF.

The chain couples TRBV7-9 to TRBJ2-1; TCRdb's D gene call, TRBD2, goes unchecked for lack of DNA. This CDR3 comprises 15 residues. The germline gives CDR1 SEHNR, CDR2 FQNEAQ (reference sequence). CDR3 residues: CASSPGLAENNEQFF. Full variable domain (missing parts from reference TRBV7-9 and TRBJ2-1): DTGVSQNPRHKITKRGQNVTFRCDPISEHNRLYWYRQTLGQGPEFLTYFQNEAQLEKSRLLSDRFSAERPKGSFSTLEIQRTEQGDSAMYLCASSPGLAENNEQFFGPGTRLTVL.

J is TRBJ1-3 and V is TRBV9. The CDR3 has 15 amino acids. CDR1 is SGDLS, CDR2 YYNGEE, per germline. The CDR3 sequence is CASSVEGGFGNTIYF.

J is TRBJ1-1 and V is TRBV19; the TCRdb call, TRBD1, lacks DNA for checking. CDR3 length: 16 residues. Germline CDR1 is LNHDA and CDR2 is SQIVND (reference sequence). The CDR3 protein is CASSIYGTAGSTEAFF.

The CDR3: CSVTSGTGDLF. This chain links TRBV29-1 with TRBJ2-4; with no DNA, the TCRdb D assignment of TRBD1 cannot be verified. CDR1 SQVTM and CDR2 ANQGSEA come from the germline V gene. The CDR3 is 11 residues long. Using reference TRBV29-1 and TRBJ2-4 for the parts outside the CDR3, the full variable domain is SAVISQKPSRDICQRGTSLTIQCQVDSQVTMMFWYRQQPGQSLTLIATANQGSEATYESGFVIDKFPISRPNLTFSTLTVSNMSPEDSSIYLCSVTSGTGDLFGAGTRLSVL.

CDR3 residues: CSVDGISYNEQFF. The chain joins TRBV29-1 to TRBJ2-1. This CDR3 comprises 13 residues. Looked up from germline, CDR1 is SQVTM and CDR2 is ANQGSEA.

The chain carries TRBV6-6 and TRBJ2-1; TCRdb designates TRBD1, a call that cannot be tested without DNA. CDR3 length: 15 amino acids. Germline V lookup: CDR1 MNHNY, CDR2 SVGAGI (reference sequence). CDR3 loop: CASSPGLGVYNEQFF.

The chain links TRBV7-9 to TRBJ2-3; the TCRdb call, TRBD1, lacks DNA for checking. The CDR3 runs 15 residues. Germline V gene lookup returns CDR1 SEHNR and CDR2 FQNEAQ (reference sequence). CDR3 loop: CASSPYRDRDDTQYF.

The V gene is TRBV6-5, the J gene TRBJ2-2; TCRdb outputs TRBD1, but without DNA this stays unchecked. CDR3 length: 14 residues. In germline, CDR1 is MNHEY, CDR2 SVGAGI. The CDR3 sequence is CASRGQGNTGELFF.

The gene calls are TRBV7-3 and TRBJ2-3. The CDR3 runs to 15 residues. Germline V gives CDR1 SGHTA, CDR2 FQGTGA. CDR3: CASSLAGFLSDTQYF.

The V and J genes are TRBV5-1 and TRBJ2-7; TCRdb outputs TRBD1, but without DNA this stays unchecked. CDR1 SGHRS and CDR2 YFSETQ come from the germline V gene. CDR3 size: 14 residues. The CDR3 sequence is CASSWTGVSYEQYF. Together with reference TRBV5-1 and TRBJ2-7, the CDR3 gives the full variable domain: KAGVTQTPRYLIKTRGQQVTLSCSPISGHRSVSWYQQTPGQGLQFLFEYFSETQRNKGNFPGRFSGRQFSNSRSEMNVSTLELGDSALYLCASSWTGVSYEQYFGPGTRLTVT.

The CDR3 loop reads CASSSGGSYEQYF. V gene TRBV7-9 combines with J gene TRBJ2-7. This CDR3 spans 13 amino acids. Germline CDR1 is SEHNR and CDR2 is FQNEAQ (reference sequence). The whole variable domain, remainder taken from reference TRBV7-9 and TRBJ2-7, is DTGVSQNPRHKITKRGQNVTFRCDPISEHNRLYWYRQTLGQGPEFLTYFQNEAQLEKSRLLSDRFSAERPKGSFSTLEIQRTEQGDSAMYLCASSSGGSYEQYFGPGTRLTVT.

The chain employs TRBV6-2 or TRBV6-3 and TRBJ1-1; TCRdb's assignment of TRBD1 cannot be checked, as there is no DNA. The CDR3 has 11 residues. Looked up from germline, CDR1 is MNHEY and CDR2 is SVGEGT. The CDR3 is CASTDSSEAFF.

This rearrangement joins TRBV4-1 to TRBJ2-3. In germline, CDR1 is MGHRA, CDR2 YSYEKL. The CDR3 has 14 residues. The CDR3 loop is CASSPAGTLDTQYF.

The V gene is TRBV29-1, the J gene TRBJ2-2; the D call of TRBD2 rests on TCRdb alone, since no DNA is present to check it. The CDR3 is 16 amino acids. Germline CDR1 is SQVTM and CDR2 is ANQGSEA. The chain's CDR3 is CSVEGGTGLAEGELFF.

CDR3 residues: CAWGLAGGPDEQFF. The rearrangement links TRBV30 to TRBJ2-1; TCRdb names TRBD2, which stays unverified in the absence of DNA. The germline V gene encodes CDR1 GTSNPN and CDR2 SVGIG (reference sequence). The CDR3 totals 14 residues.

The CDR3 loop reads CASSLGGRGISDTQYF. The V gene is TRBV7-8, the J gene TRBJ2-3; there is no DNA to check the TCRdb D call of TRBD1. The CDR3 runs 16 residues. Germline V gene sequence: CDR1 SGHVS, CDR2 FQNEAQ.

V is TRBV30 and J is TRBJ2-7; no DNA is available, so the TRBD2 call from TCRdb remains unchecked. Germline CDR1 reads GTSNPN; CDR2 reads SVGIG (reference sequence). The CDR3 consists of 13 residues. The CDR3 loop reads CAWEAAGSYEQYF. Complete variable domain (other parts from reference TRBV30 and TRBJ2-7): SQTIHQWPATLVQPVGSPLSLECTVEGTSNPNLYWYRQAAGRGLQLLFYSVGIGQISSEVPQNLSASRPQDRQFILSSKKLLLSDSGFYLCAWEAAGSYEQYFGPGTRLTVT.

The CDR3 reads CASSIQVTDTQYF. This chain links TRBV7-8 with TRBJ2-3. Germline values: CDR1 SGHVS, CDR2 FQNEAQ. This CDR3 is built from 13 residues.